The clone carrying this T cell receptor beta chain was observed a few times. The antigen is unknown. This sample was included in a study of cytomegalovirus exposure and HLA in healthy donors. Whole-study findings and limits: After further analysis at a later stage, 16,951 TCR beta sequences were associated with HLA alleles at 0.05 false discovery rate. Previous analysis showed most TCR beta V segments were productive about 87% or about 30% of the time.

In the PCR, 60 Vbeta and 13 Jbeta primers were used. Clones were sequenced by immunoSEQ multiplex PCR, and TCRdb holds only the in-frame ones, with some missing. This sample has 150,000 to 200,000 clones; just under 80% occur once, and the top ten carry 1.5% to 2%. From germline, CDR1 is SGHTA and CDR2 FQGNSA. This CDR3 has 15 residues. Deletions cut 3 bases from V and 3 bases from J, with 12 bases between. The V and J genes are TRBV7-2 and TRBJ1-5; weak D call: TRBD1 (6 bases). This receptor was taken from a woman younger than 45 in good health and CMV-seronegative. The sequenced material came from PBMCs. CDR3 amino acids: CASSLDGQSNQPQHF. In DNA form, the CDR3 reads TGTGCCAGCAGCTTGGATGGACAGTCCAATCAGCCCCAGCATTTT.